Sequencing of this T cell receptor beta chain was carried out in a study of T cell responses to AZD1222 COVID-19 vaccine. The data were produced by immunoSEQ multiplex PCR, yet TCRdb's version contains in-frame clones alone and is incomplete. The sample has some 39,000 clones; roughly 87% are singletons. Pooled samples include second doses given at about 4 or 12 weeks. V was pared by 5 bases and J by 3 bases, with 11 bases between. This CDR3 contains 13 residues. In germline, CDR1 is GTSNPN, CDR2 SVGIG (reference sequence). This chain joins TRBV30 and TRBJ1-5; D is uncertain. This receptor was taken from an adult who received the AZD1222 COVID-19 vaccine. The source was peripheral blood, collected 28 days after the second AZD1222 dose. Here the CDR3 reads CAWETGFNQPQHF. The CDR3 DNA reads TGTGCCTGGGAAACGGGCTTCAATCAGCCCCAGCATTTT.